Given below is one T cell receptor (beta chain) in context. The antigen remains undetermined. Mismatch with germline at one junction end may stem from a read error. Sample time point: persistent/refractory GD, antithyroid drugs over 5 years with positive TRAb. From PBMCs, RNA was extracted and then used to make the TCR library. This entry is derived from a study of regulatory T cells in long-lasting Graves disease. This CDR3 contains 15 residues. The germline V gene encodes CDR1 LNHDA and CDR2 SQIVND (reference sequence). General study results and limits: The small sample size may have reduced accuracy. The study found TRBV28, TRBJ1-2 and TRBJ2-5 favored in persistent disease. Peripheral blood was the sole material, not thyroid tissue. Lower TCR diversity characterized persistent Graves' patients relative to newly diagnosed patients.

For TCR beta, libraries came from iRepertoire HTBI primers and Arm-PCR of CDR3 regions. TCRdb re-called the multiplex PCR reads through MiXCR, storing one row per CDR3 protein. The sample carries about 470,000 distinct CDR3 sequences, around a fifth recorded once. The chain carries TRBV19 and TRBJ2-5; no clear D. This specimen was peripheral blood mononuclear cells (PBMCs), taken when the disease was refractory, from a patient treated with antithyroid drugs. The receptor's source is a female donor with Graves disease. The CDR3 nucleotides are TGTGCCAGTGGTATAGATCTCGAAACAACAGAGACCCAGTACTTC. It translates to CASGIDLETTETQYF.